The TCR beta chain under discussion was sequenced for a study of metastatic and nonmetastatic thyroid tumors. Study-level information: Comparative analysis of repertoires was undertaken across blood and tumor or nodule tissue obtained from malignant and benign thyroid patients.

The entire patient cohort was treatment-naive prior to thyroid surgery. As to this clone: The antigen is undetermined.

The CDR3 has 13 amino acids. Germline loops: CDR1 DFQATT, CDR2 SNEGSKA (reference sequence). V gave up 1 base and J gave up 5 bases, with 11 bases separating them. Whole-study findings and limits: Relative to benign nodules, malignant thyroid tumors were reportedly characterized by significantly elevated TCR beta diversity in blood and tumor.

TCRdb ran MiXCR on the PCR reads. Of fewer than 35,000 clones detected, 25% to 30% appear once; the ten largest clones hold approximately 30%. This chain links TRBV20-1 with TRBJ1-2, with D perhaps matching TRBD1 (6 bases). The receptor was isolated from a female donor with papillary thyroid cancer or a benign thyroid nodule (not recorded which). Some clones in this sample may be carry-over from other donors' samples. Specimen: blood. The CDR3 reads CSARAAGVYGYTF. The CDR3 coding sequence is TGCAGTGCTAGAGCCGCAGGGGTTTATGGCTACACCTTC.